Shown below are 16 T cell receptor beta chains from a single sample sequenced in a study of blood T cell repertoires in COVID-19. TCRdb's table, derived via immunoSEQ multiplex PCR, lists solely in-frame clones and lacks some. Of under 250,000 clones listed, around 82% are singletons. Sequencing was performed on peripheral blood. The receptors were gathered from a man aged 35 to 55 with active or convalescent COVID-19.

The chain has TRBV19 and TRBJ1-1; 7 positions agree with TRBD1. The germline V gene encodes CDR1 LNHDA and CDR2 SQIVND (reference sequence). CDR3 length: 15 amino acids. Trimming took 1 base from V and 8 from J; bases not matched to a gene: 10. CDR3 residues: CASSIALTGSGEAFF. The CDR3 DNA sequence: TGTGCCAGTAGTATAGCTCTGACAGGGTCGGGCGAAGCTTTCTTT.

The genes are TRBV18 and TRBJ1-1; TRBD1 might be the D (6 bases). The V gene lost 3 bases and the J gene lost 4 bases, with 12 bases spanning the gap. The CDR3 covers 14 residues. Germline CDR1 KGHSH, CDR2 LQKENI. This chain's CDR3 is CASSPRGQPTEAFF. CDR3 nucleotide sequence: TGTGCCAGCTCACCCAGGGGCCAGCCCACTGAAGCTTTCTTT.

The rearrangement links TRBV19 to TRBJ1-1; 9 nucleotides agree with TRBD1. This CDR3 is 15 amino acids long. Germline V lookup: CDR1 LNHDA, CDR2 SQIVND (reference sequence). The V and J ends lost 2 bases and 5 bases, in that order; junction bases with no gene match: 6. The CDR3 DNA reads TGTGCCAGTAGTATACCACGGACAGGGGAAACTGAAGCTTTCTTT. Protein product: CASSIPRTGETEAFF.

V gene TRBV5-5 combines with J gene TRBJ2-3; 9 bases agree with TRBD1. Trimming removed 7 bases from V and 6 bases from J; junction bases left unmatched: 6. Germline V gene sequence: CDR1 SGHKS, CDR2 YYEKEE (reference sequence). The CDR3 covers 13 residues. CDR3 residues: CASRWTGEDTQYF. The CDR3 nucleotides are TGTGCCAGCCGTTGGACAGGGGAGGATACGCAGTATTTT.

The chain is built from TRBV30 and TRBJ1-2; possible D gene TRBD1, 5 bases. CDR3 size: 16 residues. V was clipped by 0 bases and J by 6 bases, with 20 bases between them. From germline, CDR1 is GTSNPN and CDR2 SVGIG (reference sequence). CDR3 region: CAWSVPLGRALDGYTF. The DNA for the CDR3 is TGTGCCTGGAGTGTACCTTTGGGCAGGGCACTGGATGGCTACACCTTC.

This chain uses TRBV5-4 with TRBJ2-3; D may be TRBD1 (5 bases). Germline loops: CDR1 SGHNT, CDR2 YYREEE (reference sequence). Trimming took off 4 bases at V and 1 base at J, with 16 bases between the two ends. This CDR3 is built from 16 residues. The CDR3 DNA reads TGTGCCAGCAGCCCCAGCAGGGCGGCGCGCACAGATACGCAGTATTTT. This sequence encodes CASSPSRAARTDTQYF.

This chain uses TRBV4-3 with TRBJ2-3, with D possibly TRBD1 on 5 matching bases. The ends were cut back, 3 bases at V and 0 bases at J, with 13 bases in the middle. Germline-derived CDR1 and CDR2 are LGHNA and YSLEER. This CDR3 region has 16 residues. The CDR3: CASSQNRLLSTDTQYF. The CDR3 nucleotides read TGCGCCAGCAGCCAGAACAGGTTACTAAGCACAGATACGCAGTATTTT.

V is TRBV6-4 and J is TRBJ2-3, with a weak D call TRBD2 (6 bases). V was shortened by 0 bases and J by 10 bases, with 11 bases between the two germline ends. Germline V gene sequence: CDR1 MRHNA, CDR2 SNTAGT. There are 13 residues in the CDR3. The CDR3 region is CASSDSDGGAQYF. The CDR3 DNA follows: TGTGCCAGCAGTGACTCGGACGGGGGAGCGCAGTATTTT.

Turning to this clone: This specimen includes other DNA sequences encoding the same CDR3. This CDR3 is CASSLQGQPQHF. For the CDR3, the DNA is TGTGCCAGCTCACTACAGGGCCAGCCCCAGCATTTT. The chain links TRBV18 to TRBJ1-5, with D possibly matching TRBD1 (6 bases). CDR3 length: 12 residues. V gave up 4 bases and J gave up 7 bases, with 8 bases separating them. Germline V gene data show CDR1 as KGHSH and CDR2 as LQKENI.

The rearrangement uses TRBV15 and TRBJ2-7; maybe TRBD1 (5 bases). This CDR3 spans 15 amino acids. Germline CDR1 is LNHNV and CDR2 is YYDKDF (reference sequence). Trimming took off 0 bases at V and 3 bases at J, with 12 bases between the two ends. The CDR3 here is CATSRDQGLGYEQYF. Here the CDR3 DNA reads TGTGCCACCAGCAGAGATCAGGGTCTGGGCTACGAGCAGTACTTC.

V is TRBV12-5 and J is TRBJ1-3; tentative D call: TRBD1 (5 bases). The CDR3 totals 17 residues. V lost 0 bases, J lost 2 bases, and 14 bases lay in between. Germline lookup yields CDR1 LGHNT and CDR2 FRNRAP. The DNA of the CDR3 is TGTGCTAGTGGTTTGGTAATAGCAGGGCAGACTGGAAACACCATATATTTT. Translation gives CASGLVIAGQTGNTIYF.

Note on this clone: The same CDR3 also results from other DNA sequences found in this sample. This sequence joins TRBV19 and TRBJ1-2, with TRBD1 matching over 10 bases. V lost 5 bases and J lost 8; bases outside the gene matches: 5. CDR3 size: 13 residues. CDR1 is LNHDA, CDR2 SQIVND, per germline (reference sequence). CDR3 coding DNA: TGTGCCAGTAGTGCCGACAGGGGGCTAGGCTACACCTTC. It yields the protein CASSADRGLGYTF.

The chain carries TRBV5-6 and TRBJ1-1, with 9 bases lining up with TRBD1. The germline V gene has CDR1 SGHDT and CDR2 YYEEEE. CDR3 size: 17 residues. V shed 0 bases and J 1 base; nucleotides not matched to a gene: 7. The CDR3 bases are TGTGCCAGCAGCTTGGGGACAGGGGCACCGGGGAACACTGAAGCTTTCTTT. It codes for CASSLGTGAPGNTEAFF.

J is TRBJ2-2 and V is TRBV24-1, with a possible D match to TRBD1 (6 bases). V was pared by 4 bases and J by 1 base, with 9 bases between. Germline assignment: CDR1 KGHDR and CDR2 SFDVKD. The CDR3 covers 15 residues. CDR3 in DNA: TGTGCCACCAGTGACCCGGGACAGAACACCGGGGAGCTGTTTTTT. Its protein product is CATSDPGQNTGELFF.

J is TRBJ2-7 and V is TRBV27; TRBD1 matches at 10 bases. The ends lost 5 bases at V and 4 bases at J; junction bases unmatched: 8. Looked up from germline, CDR1 is MNHEY and CDR2 is SMNVEV (reference sequence). The CDR3 loop spans 15 amino acids. CDR3 protein: CASSLAGTGVYEQYF. CDR3 nucleotide sequence: TGTGCCAGCAGTCTAGCAGGGACAGGGGTGTACGAGCAGTACTTC.

The chain uses TRBV5-6 and TRBJ1-1; D is possibly TRBD1 (6 bases). Germline CDR1 reads SGHDT; CDR2 reads YYEEEE. V was clipped by 3 bases and J by 0 bases, with 9 bases between them. The CDR3 consists of 14 residues. Here the CDR3 DNA reads TGTGCCAGCAGCTGGCGGACAGTGAACACTGAAGCTTTCTTT. This translates into CASSWRTVNTEAFF.